This TCR beta chain was observed in a study of vaccination and CD4 T cells after COVID-19. Findings and limits, study-wide: Data came from relatively few convalescent patients and lacked early post-infection timepoints.

The Oncomine TCR Beta short-read assay was what sequenced the DNA obtained from cultured CD4+ T cells. Genomic DNA was isolated from CD4+ T cells that had been cultured. TCRdb itself ran the PCR reads through MiXCR, one entry per CDR3 protein. Among 8,500 to 13,000 distinct CDR3 sequences listed, about 29% were seen once. A few counts support this clonotype. Its specificity is not known. This CDR3 has 10 amino acids. V was pared by 9 bases and J by 6 bases, with 7 bases between. Per germline, CDR1 MNHEY and CDR2 SVGEGT. Treatment of the sample: approximately 9-day PBMC culture with coronavirus spike peptide pools or control peptides (ViraFEST assay). Pre-COVID-19 pandemic sampling (2011-2018) yielded the unexposed donor's CD4+ T cells. In the ViraFEST assay, peptide-pool expansion preceded TCR sequencing of expanded clonotypes.

The receptor's source is a human donor in good health. The chain recombines TRBV6-2 or TRBV6-3 with TRBJ2-3; D remains unclear. Material: CD4+ T cells from blood, cultured in vitro. The CDR3 here is CASGRDTQYF. The CDR3 coding sequence is TGTGCCAGTGGTAGGGATACGCAGTATTTT.